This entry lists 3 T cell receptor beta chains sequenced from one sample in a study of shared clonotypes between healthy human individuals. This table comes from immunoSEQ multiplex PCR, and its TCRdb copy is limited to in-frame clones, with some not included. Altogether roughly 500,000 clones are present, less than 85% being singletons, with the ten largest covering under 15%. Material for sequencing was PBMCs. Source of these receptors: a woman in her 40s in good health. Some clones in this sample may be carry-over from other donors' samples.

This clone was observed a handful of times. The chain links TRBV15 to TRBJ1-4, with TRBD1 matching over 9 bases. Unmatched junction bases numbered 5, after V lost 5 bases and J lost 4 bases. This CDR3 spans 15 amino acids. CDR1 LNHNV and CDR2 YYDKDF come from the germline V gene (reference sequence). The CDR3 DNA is TGTGCCACCAGCGCCCGGACAGGGGTTAATGAAAAACTGTTTTTT. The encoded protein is CATSARTGVNEKLFF.

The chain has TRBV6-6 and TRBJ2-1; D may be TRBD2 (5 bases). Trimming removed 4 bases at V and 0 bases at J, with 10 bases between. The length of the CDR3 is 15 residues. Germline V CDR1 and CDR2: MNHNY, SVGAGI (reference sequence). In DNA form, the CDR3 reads TGTGCCAGCAGTTCGACTGGGAGCTCCTACAATGAGCAGTTCTTC. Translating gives CASSSTGSSYNEQFF.

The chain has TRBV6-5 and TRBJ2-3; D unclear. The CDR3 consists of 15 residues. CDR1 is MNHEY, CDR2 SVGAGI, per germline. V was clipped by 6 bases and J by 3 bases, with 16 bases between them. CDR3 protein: CASSRQGFGTDTQYF. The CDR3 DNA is TGTGCCAGCAGCCGTCAAGGGTTCGGGACAGATACGCAGTATTTT.